This TCR beta chain was captured in a study of blood T cell dynamics during melanoma immunotherapy. As for the study in general: Metastatic melanoma patients received first-line pembrolizumab or nivolumab plus ipilimumab.

Data came from immunoSEQ multiplex PCR; TCRdb stores just in-frame clones and leaves some out. Of roughly 10,000 clones listed, approximately 91% are singletons. Overall study results and limits: Clones driving repertoire changes may be melanoma-specific or general immune activation.

Time point indicated: week 3, after first cycle of checkpoint inhibitor. At 12 weeks after first infusion, RECIST 1.1 defined response for most patients. Prior systemic cancer therapy, immunosuppressant use and other active malignancies excluded patients. As concerns this clone: Its antigen remains unidentified.

V lost 2 bases and J lost 0, with 14 bases in between. This CDR3 region has 17 residues. Germline V gene sequence: CDR1 MDHEN, CDR2 SYDVKM. The sequencing here drew on blood, taken from a patient treated with checkpoint blockade. The TCR originated in a human donor with melanoma. The rearrangement links TRBV28 to TRBJ2-4; D may be TRBD2 (5 bases). The CDR3 DNA follows: TGTGCCAGCAGTTTAATAGGAACTGGACTAGCCAAAAACATTCAGTACTTC. Translated: CASSLIGTGLAKNIQYF.